Included here is one TCR beta chain sequence, with context. Its antigen is as yet unknown. The treatment here: about 20 received Ad26.COV2.S at low or high dose, single or two shots; 5 received placebo; per-sample allocation not given. Specimens were obtained on day 63 following the first vaccine or placebo injection. Vaccination employed an Ad26 vector expressing the Wuhan-strain SARS-CoV-2 spike. The record originates from a study of Ad26.COV2.S vaccination and SARS-CoV-2 variants. Study background: The vaccine Ad26.COV2.S was put into the muscle once, or twice with 56 days between. Findings and caveats of the study: Reportedly, spike-specific CD8+ and CD4+ T cell responses achieved substantial breadth once vaccination had taken place.

This CDR3 is 13 amino acids long. V lost 4 bases and J 2 bases, leaving 9 bases between the germline ends. CDR1 and CDR2 (germline): GTSNPN, SVGIG (reference sequence). Produced via immunoSEQ multiplex PCR; TCRdb's table is partial and in-frame only. Among 300,000 to 350,000 clones listed, around 88% were seen once. Here the sequenced sample was peripheral blood, taken in a trial of Ad26.COV2.S vaccine versus placebo. The sequence came from a person between 18 and 65 years old who received the Ad26.COV2.S COVID-19 vaccine or a placebo. The chain has TRBV30 and TRBJ1-5; maybe TRBD1 (5 bases). CDR3 amino acids: CAWNGGGNQPQHF. The CDR3 nucleotides are TGTGCCTGGAACGGGGGAGGCAATCAGCCCCAGCATTTT.